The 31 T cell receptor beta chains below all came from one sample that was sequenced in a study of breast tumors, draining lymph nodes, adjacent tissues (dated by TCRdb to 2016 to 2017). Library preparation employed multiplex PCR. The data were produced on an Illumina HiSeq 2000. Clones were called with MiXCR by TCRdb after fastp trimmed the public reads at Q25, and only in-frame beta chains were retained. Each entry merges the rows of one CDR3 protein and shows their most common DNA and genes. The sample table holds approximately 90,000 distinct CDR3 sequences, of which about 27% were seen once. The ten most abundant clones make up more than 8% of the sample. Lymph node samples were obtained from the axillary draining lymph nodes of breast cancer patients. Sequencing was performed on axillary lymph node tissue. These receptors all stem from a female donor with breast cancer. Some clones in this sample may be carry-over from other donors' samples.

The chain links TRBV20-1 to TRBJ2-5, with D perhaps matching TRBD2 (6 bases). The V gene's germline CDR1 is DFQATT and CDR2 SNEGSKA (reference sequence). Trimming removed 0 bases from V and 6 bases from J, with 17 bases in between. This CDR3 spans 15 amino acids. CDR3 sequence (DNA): TGCAGTGCTAGAGAGGGGGGAACAAACCGGCAGACCCAGTACTTC. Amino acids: CSAREGGTNRQTQYF.

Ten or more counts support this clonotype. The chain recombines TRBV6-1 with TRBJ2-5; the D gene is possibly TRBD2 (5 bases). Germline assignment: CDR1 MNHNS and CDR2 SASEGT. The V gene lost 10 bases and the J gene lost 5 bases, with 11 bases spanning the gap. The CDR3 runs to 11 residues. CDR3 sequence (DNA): TGTGCCATACTAGTTTGGGAGACCCAGTACTTC. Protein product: CAILVWETQYF.

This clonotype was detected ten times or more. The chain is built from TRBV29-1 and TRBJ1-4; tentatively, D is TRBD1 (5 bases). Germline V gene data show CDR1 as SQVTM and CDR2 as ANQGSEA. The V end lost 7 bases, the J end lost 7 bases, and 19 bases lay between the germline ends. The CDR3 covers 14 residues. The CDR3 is CSAENQGQSEKLFF. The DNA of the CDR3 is TGCAGCGCCGAAAACCAGGGTCAAAGTGAAAAACTGTTTTTT.

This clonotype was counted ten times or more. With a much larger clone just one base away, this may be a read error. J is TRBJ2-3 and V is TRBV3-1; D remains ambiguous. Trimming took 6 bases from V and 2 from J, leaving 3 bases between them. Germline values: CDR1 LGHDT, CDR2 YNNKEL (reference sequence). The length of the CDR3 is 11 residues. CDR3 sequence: CASSATDTQYF. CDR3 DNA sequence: TGTGCCAGCAGTGCCACAGATACGCAGTATTTT.

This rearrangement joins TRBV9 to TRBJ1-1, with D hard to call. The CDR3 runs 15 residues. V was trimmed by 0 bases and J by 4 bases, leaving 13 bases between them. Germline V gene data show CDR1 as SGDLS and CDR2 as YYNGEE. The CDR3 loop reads CASSVGGGLVTEAFF. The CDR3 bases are TGTGCCAGCAGCGTAGGTGGAGGTTTGGTCACTGAAGCTTTCTTT.

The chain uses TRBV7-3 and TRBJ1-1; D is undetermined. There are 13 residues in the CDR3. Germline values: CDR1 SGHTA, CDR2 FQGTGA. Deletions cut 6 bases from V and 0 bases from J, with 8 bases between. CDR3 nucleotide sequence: TGTGCCAGCAGTGTCCAGATGAACACTGAAGCTTTCTTT. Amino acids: CASSVQMNTEAFF.

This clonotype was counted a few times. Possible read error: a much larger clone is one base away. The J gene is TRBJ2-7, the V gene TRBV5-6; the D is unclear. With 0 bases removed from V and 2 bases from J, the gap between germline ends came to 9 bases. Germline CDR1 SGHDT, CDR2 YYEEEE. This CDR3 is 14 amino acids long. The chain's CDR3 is CASSLDRTTYEQYF. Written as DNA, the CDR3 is TGTGCCAGCAGCTTGGACCGCACCACCTACGAGCAGTACTTC.

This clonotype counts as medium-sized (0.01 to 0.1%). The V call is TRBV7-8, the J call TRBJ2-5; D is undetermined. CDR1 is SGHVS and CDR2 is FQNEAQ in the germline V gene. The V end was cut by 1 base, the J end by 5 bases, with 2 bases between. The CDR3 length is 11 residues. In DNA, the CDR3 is TGTGCCAGCAGCTTAGTTGAGACCCAGTACTTC. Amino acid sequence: CASSLVETQYF.

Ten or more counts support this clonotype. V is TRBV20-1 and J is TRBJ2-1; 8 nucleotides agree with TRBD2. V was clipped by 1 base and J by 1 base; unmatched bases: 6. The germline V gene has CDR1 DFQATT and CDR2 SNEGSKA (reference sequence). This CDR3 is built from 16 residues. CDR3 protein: CSARGTSGWSYNEQFF. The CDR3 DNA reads TGCAGTGCTAGAGGTACTAGCGGCTGGTCCTACAATGAGCAGTTCTTC.

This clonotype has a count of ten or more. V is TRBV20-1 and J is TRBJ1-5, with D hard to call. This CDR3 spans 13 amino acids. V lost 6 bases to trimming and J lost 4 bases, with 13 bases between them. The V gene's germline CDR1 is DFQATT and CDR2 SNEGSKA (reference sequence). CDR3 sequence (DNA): TGCAGTGCCCCAGTGGGTTCAAATCAGCCCCAGCATTTT. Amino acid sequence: CSAPVGSNQPQHF.

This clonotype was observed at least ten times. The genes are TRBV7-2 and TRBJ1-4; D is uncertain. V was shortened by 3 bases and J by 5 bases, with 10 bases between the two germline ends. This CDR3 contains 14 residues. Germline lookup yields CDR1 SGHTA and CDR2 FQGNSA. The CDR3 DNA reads TGTGCCAGCAGCTTTGCACAGTTCAATGAAAAACTGTTTTTT. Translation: CASSFAQFNEKLFF.

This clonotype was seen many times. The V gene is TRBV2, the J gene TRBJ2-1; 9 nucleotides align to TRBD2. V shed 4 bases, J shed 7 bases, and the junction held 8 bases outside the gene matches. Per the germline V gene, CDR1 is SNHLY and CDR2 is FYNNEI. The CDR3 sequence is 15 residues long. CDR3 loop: CASSVGSGSKNEQFF. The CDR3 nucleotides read TGTGCCAGCAGTGTAGGTAGCGGGAGTAAAAATGAGCAGTTCTTC.

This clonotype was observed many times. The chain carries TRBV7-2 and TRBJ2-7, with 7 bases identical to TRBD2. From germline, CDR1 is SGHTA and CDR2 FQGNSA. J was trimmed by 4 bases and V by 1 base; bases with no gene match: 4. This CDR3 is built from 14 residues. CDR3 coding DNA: TGTGCCAGCAGCTTAGTGGCGGGAGCTTACGAGCAGTACTTC. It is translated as CASSLVAGAYEQYF. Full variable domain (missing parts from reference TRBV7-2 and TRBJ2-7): GAGVSQSPSNKVTEKGKDVELRCDPISGHTALYWYRQSLGQGLEFLIYFQGNSAPDKSGLPSDRFSAERTGGSVSTLTIQRTQQEDSAVYLCASSLVAGAYEQYFGPGTRLTVT.

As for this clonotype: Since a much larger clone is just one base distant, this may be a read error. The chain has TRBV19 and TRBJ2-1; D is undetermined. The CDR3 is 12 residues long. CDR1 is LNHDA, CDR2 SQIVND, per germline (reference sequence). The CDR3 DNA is TGTGTCAGTAGTATTTCCCTCAATGAGCAGTTCTTC. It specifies CVSSISLNEQFF. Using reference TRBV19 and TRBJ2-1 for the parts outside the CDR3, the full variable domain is DGGITQSPKYLFRKEGQNVTLSCEQNLNHDAMYWYRQDPGQGLRLIYYSQIVNDFQKGDIAEGYSVSREKKESFPLTVTSAQKNPTAFYLCVSSISLNEQFFGPGTRLTVL.

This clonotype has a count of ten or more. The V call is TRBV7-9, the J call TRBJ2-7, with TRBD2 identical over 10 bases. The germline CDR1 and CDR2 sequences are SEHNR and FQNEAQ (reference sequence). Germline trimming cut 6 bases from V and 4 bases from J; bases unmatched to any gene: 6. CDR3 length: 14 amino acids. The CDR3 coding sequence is TGTGCCAGCAGTTCCCCTAGCGGGAGTTACGAGCAGTACTTC. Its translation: CASSSPSGSYEQYF.

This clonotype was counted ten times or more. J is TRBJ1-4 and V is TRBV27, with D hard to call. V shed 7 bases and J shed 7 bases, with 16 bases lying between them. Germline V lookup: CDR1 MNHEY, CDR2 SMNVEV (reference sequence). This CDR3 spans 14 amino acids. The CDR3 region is CASTPGARGEKLFF. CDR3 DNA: TGTGCCAGCACCCCGGGAGCTCGAGGTGAAAAACTGTTTTTT.

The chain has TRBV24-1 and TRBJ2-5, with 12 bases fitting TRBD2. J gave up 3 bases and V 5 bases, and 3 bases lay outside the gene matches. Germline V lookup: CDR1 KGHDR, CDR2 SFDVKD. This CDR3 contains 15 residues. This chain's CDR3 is CATSVRLAGEETQYF. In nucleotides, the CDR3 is TGTGCCACCAGTGTGAGACTAGCGGGAGAAGAGACCCAGTACTTC.

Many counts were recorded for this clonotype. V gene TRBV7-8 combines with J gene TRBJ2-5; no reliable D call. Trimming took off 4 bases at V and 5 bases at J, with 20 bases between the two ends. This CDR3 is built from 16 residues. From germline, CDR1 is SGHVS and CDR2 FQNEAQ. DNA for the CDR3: TGTGCCAGCAGCTACTTTTACAGTGGAGTGAGGGAGACCCAGTACTTC. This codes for CASSYFYSGVRETQYF.

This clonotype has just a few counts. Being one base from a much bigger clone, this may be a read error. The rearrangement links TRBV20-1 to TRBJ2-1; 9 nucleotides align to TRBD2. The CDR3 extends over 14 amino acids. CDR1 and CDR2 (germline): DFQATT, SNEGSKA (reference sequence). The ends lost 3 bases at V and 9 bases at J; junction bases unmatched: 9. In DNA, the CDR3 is TGCAGTGCTAGCTGGGCGGGAGGGAGGACTGAGCAGTTCTTC. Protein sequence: CSASWAGGRTEQFF.

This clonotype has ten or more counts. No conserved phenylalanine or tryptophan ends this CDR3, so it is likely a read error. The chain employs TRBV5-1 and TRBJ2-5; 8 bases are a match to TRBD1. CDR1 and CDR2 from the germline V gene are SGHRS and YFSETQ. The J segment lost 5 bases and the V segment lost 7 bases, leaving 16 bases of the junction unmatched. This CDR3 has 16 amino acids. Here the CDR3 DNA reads TGCGCCAGCCAAACAGGGGACAGGCGTGATCTTGAGACCCAGTACCTC. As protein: CASQTGDRRDLETQYL.

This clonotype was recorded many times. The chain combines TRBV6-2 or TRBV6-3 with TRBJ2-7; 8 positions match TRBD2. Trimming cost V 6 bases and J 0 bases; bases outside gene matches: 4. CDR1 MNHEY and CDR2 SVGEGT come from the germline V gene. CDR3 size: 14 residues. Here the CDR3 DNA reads TGTGCCAGCAGACTTAGCGGGAACTCCTACGAGCAGTACTTC. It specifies CASRLSGNSYEQYF.

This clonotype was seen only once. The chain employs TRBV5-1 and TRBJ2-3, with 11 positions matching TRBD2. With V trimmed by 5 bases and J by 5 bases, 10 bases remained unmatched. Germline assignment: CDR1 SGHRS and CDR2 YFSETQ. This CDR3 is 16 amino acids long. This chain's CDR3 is CASSRALAGERDTQYF. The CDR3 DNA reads TGCGCCAGCAGTCGCGCACTAGCGGGAGAGCGAGATACGCAGTATTTT. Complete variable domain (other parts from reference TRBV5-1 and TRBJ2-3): KAGVTQTPRYLIKTRGQQVTLSCSPISGHRSVSWYQQTPGQGLQFLFEYFSETQRNKGNFPGRFSGRQFSNSRSEMNVSTLELGDSALYLCASSRALAGERDTQYFGPGTRLTVL.

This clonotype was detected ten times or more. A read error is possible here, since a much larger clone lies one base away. The CDR3 loop reads CASRRGGSSYNEQFF. The CDR3 coding sequence is TGTGCCAGCAGACGGGGAGGGAGCTCCTACAATGAGCAGTTCTTC. The J gene is TRBJ2-1, the V gene TRBV6-5; 7 bases align to TRBD2. The length of the CDR3 is 15 residues. Unmatched junction bases numbered 5, after V lost 6 bases and J lost 0 bases. Germline assignment: CDR1 MNHEY and CDR2 SVGAGI.

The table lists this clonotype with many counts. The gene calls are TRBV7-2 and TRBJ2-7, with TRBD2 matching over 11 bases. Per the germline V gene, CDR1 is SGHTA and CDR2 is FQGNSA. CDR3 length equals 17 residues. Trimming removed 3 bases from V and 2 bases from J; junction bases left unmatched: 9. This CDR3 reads CASSLASGGSWTYEQYF. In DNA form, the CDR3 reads TGTGCCAGCAGCTTGGCTAGCGGGGGGTCATGGACCTACGAGCAGTACTTC.

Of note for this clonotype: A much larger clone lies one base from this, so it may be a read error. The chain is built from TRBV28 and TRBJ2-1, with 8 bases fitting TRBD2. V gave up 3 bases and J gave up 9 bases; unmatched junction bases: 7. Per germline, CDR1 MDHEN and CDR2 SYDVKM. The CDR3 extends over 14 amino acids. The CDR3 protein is CASSFAGGIGEQFF. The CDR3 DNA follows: TGTGCCAGCAGTTTCGCGGGGGGAATTGGTGAGCAGTTCTTC.

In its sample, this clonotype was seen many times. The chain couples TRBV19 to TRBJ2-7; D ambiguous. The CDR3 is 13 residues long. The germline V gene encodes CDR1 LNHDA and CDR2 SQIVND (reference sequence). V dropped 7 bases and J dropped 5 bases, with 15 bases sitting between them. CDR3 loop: CASTPRGGDEQYF. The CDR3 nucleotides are TGTGCCAGTACCCCGAGAGGTGGAGACGAGCAGTACTTC.

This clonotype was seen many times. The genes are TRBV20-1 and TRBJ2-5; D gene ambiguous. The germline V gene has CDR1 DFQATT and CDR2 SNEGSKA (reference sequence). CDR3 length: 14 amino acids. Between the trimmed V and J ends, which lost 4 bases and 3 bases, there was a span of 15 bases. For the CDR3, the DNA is TGCAGTGCTAAGGCCCTCCGACTGGAAGAGACCCAGTACTTC. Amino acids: CSAKALRLEETQYF.

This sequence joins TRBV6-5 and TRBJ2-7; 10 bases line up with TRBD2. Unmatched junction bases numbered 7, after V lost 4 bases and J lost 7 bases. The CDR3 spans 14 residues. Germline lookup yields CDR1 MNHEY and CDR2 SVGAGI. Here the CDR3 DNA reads TGTGCCAGCAGTTTTAGCGGGAGGTCTTGGGAGCAGTACTTC. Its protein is CASSFSGRSWEQYF.

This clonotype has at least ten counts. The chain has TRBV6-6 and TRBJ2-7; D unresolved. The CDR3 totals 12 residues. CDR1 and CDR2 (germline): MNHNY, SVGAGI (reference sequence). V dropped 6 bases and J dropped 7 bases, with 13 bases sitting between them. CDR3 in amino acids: CASSPNRLEQYF. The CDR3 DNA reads TGTGCCAGCAGCCCAAACCGGTTGGAGCAGTACTTC.

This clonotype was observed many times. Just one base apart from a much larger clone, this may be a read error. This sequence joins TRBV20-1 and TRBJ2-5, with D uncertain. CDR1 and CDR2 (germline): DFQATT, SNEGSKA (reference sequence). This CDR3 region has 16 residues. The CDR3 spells CSASSPSYLYQGTQYF. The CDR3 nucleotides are TGCAGTGCATCCTCGCCCAGCTACCTGTACCAAGGGACCCAGTACTTC.

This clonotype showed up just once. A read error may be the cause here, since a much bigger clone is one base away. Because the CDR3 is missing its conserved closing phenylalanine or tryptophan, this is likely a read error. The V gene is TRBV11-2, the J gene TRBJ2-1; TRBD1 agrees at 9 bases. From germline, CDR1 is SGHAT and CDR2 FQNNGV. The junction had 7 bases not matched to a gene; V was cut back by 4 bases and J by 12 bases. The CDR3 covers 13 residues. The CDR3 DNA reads TGTGCCAGCAGCTCGGACAGGGGAGGGGGGCAGTTCCTC. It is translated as CASSSDRGGGQFL.